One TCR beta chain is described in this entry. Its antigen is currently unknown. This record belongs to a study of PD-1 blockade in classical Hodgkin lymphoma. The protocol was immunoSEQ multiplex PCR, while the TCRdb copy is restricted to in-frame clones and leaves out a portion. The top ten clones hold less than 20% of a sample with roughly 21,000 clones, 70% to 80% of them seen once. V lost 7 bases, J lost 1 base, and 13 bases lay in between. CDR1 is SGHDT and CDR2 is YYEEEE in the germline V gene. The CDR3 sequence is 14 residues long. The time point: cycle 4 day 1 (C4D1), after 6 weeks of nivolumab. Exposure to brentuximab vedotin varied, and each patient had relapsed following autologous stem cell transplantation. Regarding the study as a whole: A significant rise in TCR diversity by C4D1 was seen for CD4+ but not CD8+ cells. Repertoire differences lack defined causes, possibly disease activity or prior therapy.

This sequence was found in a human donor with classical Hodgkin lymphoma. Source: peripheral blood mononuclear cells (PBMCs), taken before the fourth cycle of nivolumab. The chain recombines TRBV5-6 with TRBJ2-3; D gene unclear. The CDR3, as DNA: TGTGCCAGCCGGAAAGGCGGTCGCACAGATACGCAGTATTTT. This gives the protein CASRKGGRTDTQYF.